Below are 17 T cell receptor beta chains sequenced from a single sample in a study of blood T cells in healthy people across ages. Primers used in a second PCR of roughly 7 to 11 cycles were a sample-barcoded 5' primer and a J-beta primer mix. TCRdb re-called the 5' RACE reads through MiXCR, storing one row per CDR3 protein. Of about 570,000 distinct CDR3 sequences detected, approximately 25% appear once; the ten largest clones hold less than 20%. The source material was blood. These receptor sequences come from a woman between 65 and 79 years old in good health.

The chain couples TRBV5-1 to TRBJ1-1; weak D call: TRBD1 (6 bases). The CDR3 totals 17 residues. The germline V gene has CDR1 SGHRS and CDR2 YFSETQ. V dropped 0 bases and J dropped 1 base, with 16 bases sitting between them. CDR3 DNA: TGCGCCAGCAGCTTGGGGAGTAGCGCAGGGGCGAACACTGAAGCTTTCTTT. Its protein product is CASSLGSSAGANTEAFF.

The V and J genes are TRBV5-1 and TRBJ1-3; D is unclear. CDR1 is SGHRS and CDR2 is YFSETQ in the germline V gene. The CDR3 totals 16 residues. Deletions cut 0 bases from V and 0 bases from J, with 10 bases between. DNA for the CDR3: TGCGCCAGCAGCTTGGGTTCGGTCAACTCTGGAAACACCATATATTTT. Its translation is CASSLGSVNSGNTIYF.

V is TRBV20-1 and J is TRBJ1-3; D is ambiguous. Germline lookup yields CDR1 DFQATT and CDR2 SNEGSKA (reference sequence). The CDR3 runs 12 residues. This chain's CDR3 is CSLQSSGNTIYF. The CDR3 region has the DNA TGCAGCTTACAGAGCTCTGGAAACACCATATATTTT.

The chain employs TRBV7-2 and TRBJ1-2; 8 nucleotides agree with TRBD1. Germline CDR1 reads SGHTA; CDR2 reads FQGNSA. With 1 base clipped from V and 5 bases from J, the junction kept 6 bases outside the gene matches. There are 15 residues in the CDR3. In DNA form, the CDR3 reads TGTACCAGCAGCTTAGAACCCGGACAGGGATATGGCTACACCTTC. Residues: CTSSLEPGQGYGYTF.

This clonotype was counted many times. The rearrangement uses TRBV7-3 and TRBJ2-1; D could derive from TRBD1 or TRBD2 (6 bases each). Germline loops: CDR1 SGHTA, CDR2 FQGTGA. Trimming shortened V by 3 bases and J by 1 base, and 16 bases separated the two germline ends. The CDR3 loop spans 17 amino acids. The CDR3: CASSFGYRGVSYNEQFF. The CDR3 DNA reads TGTGCCAGCAGCTTTGGCTATAGGGGGGTTTCCTACAATGAGCAGTTCTTC.

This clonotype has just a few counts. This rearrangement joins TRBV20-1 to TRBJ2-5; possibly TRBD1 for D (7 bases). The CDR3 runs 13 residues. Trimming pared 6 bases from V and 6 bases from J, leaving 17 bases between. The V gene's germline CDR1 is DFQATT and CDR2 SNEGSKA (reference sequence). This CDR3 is CSAPEGASKTQYF. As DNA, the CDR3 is TGCAGTGCCCCGGAGGGGGCGTCGAAGACCCAGTACTTC.

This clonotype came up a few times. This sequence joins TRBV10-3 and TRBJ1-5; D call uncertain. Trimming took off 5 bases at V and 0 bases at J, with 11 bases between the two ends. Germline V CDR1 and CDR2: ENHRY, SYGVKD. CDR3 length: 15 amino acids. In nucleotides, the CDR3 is TGTGCCATCAGTATCTATCTCGGTAGCAATCAGCCCCAGCATTTT. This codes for CAISIYLGSNQPQHF.

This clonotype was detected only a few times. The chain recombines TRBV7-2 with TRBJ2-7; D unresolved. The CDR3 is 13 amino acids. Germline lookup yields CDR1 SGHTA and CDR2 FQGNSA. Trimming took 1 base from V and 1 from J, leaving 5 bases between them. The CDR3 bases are TGTGCCAGCAGCTTAGAGCAGTCCTACGAGCAGTACTTC. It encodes CASSLEQSYEQYF.

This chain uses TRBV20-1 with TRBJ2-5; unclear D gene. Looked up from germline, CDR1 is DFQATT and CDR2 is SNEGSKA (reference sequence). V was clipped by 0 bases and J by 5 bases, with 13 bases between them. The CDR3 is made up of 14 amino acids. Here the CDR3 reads CSARDRSLLETQYF. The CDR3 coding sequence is TGCAGTGCTAGAGATCGGTCACTTCTCGAGACCCAGTACTTC.

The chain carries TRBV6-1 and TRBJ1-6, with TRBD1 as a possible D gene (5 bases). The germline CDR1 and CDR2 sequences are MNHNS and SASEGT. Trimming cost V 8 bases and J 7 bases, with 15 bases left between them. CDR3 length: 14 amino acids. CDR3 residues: CASSSLGENSPLHF. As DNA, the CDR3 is TGTGCCAGCTCCTCCCTGGGGGAGAATTCACCCCTCCACTTT.

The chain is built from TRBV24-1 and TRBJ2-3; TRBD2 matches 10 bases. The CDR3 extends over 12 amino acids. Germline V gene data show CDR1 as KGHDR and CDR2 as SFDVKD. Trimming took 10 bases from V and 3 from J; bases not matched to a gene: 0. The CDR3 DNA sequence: TGTGCCACGACTAGCGGGACAGATACGCAGTATTTT. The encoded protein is CATTSGTDTQYF.

The CDR3: CATSRVWNGGVLETQYF. In nucleotides, the CDR3 is TGTGCCACCAGCAGAGTATGGAACGGGGGGGTCCTGGAGACCCAGTACTTC. V usage is TRBV15 and J usage is TRBJ2-5; 8 bases agree with TRBD2. This CDR3 comprises 17 residues. Germline CDR1 is LNHNV and CDR2 is YYDKDF (reference sequence). V was clipped by 1 base and J by 5 bases; unmatched bases: 12.

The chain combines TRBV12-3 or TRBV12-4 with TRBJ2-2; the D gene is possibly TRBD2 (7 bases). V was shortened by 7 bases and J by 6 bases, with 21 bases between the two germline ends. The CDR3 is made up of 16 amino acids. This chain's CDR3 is CASTFSGGLFSGELFF. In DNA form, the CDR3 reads TGTGCCAGCACCTTTTCCGGGGGGCTATTTTCCGGGGAGCTGTTTTTT.

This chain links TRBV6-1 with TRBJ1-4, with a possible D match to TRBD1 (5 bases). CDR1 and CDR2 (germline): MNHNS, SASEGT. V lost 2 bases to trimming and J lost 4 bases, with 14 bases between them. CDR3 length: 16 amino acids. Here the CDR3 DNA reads TGTGCCAGCAGTGAAATTGCGGGGACCCTTAATGAAAAACTGTTTTTT. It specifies CASSEIAGTLNEKLFF.

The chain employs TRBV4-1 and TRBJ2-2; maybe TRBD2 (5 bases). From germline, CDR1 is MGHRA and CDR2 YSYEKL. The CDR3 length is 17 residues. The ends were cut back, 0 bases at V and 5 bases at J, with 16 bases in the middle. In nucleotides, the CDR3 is TGCGCCAGCAGCCAAGATCCGGCAGGTCGGGGTACCGGGGAGCTGTTTTTT. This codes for CASSQDPAGRGTGELFF.

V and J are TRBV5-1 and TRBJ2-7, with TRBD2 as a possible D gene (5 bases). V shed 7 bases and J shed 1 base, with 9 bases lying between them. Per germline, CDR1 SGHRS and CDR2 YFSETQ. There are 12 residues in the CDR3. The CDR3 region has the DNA TGCGCCAGCGGACTGGATTCCTACGAGCAGTACTTC. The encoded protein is CASGLDSYEQYF.

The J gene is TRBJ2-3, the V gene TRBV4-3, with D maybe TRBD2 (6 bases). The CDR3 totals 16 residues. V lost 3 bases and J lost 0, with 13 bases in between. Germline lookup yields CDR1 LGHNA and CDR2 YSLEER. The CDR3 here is CASSQGNSGSTDTQYF. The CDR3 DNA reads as TGCGCCAGCAGCCAGGGTAATAGCGGAAGCACAGATACGCAGTATTTT.